This T cell receptor beta chain is drawn from a study of T cell clonotyping in hematopoietic cell transplantation. Method: immunoSEQ multiplex PCR; TCRdb's copy keeps in-frame clones and lacks some. Seen here are some 17,000 clones, 71% observed once, and the top ten hold roughly a tenth. Worth noting for this clone: Its antigen is as yet unknown.

Study-level points and caveats: After transplant, recipient diversity fell while pathologically expanded clonotypes grew through day 180.

This CDR3 has 14 amino acids. Trimming removed 2 bases from V and 1 base from J, with 9 bases in between. CDR1 and CDR2 (germline): PRHDT, FYEKMQ (reference sequence). The clonotype was recovered from a woman aged 60-70 years in good health. Some clones in this sample may be carry-over from other donors' samples. Sequencing was carried out using peripheral blood mononuclear cells. This sequence joins TRBV13 and TRBJ2-7, with TRBD2 as a possible D gene (5 bases). CDR3: CASSLRELSYEQYF. The CDR3, as DNA: TGTGCCAGCAGCTTAAGGGAGTTATCCTACGAGCAGTACTTC.